The T cell receptor beta chain described here comes from a study of T cell repertoires in cytomegalovirus infection. Overall study: The authors used CMV epitopes that were HLA-C-restricted (recently identified) and HLA-B-restricted (well studied). Carrying CMV and the relevant HLA type showed in public TCR beta signatures.

One entry per CDR3 protein results from TCRdb running MiXCR on the reads. The table includes around 300,000 distinct CDR3 sequences, 20% to 25% detected once. Study results and limitations: CMV carriers with the relevant HLA were identified by cumulative public TCR beta family frequency. HLA-C-restricted, CMV-specific TCR beta clonotypes were dominant ex vivo.

Trimming removed 2 bases from V and 4 bases from J; junction bases left unmatched: 4. The CDR3 consists of 14 residues. Looked up from germline, CDR1 is MNHEY and CDR2 is SVGEGT. On this clonotype itself: The antigen remains undetermined.

Sequenced material: cultured PBMCs, taken from culture after CMV antigen stimulation. The chain carries TRBV6-2 or TRBV6-3 and TRBJ2-5; TRBD2 aligns across 7 bases. This TCR was sampled from a human donor in good health (CMV status not recorded). Some clones in this sample may be carry-over from other donors' samples. CDR3 coding DNA: TGTGCCAGCAGTTACGGAGGGAGGGTAGAGACCCAGTACTTC. Translation gives CASSYGGRVETQYF.